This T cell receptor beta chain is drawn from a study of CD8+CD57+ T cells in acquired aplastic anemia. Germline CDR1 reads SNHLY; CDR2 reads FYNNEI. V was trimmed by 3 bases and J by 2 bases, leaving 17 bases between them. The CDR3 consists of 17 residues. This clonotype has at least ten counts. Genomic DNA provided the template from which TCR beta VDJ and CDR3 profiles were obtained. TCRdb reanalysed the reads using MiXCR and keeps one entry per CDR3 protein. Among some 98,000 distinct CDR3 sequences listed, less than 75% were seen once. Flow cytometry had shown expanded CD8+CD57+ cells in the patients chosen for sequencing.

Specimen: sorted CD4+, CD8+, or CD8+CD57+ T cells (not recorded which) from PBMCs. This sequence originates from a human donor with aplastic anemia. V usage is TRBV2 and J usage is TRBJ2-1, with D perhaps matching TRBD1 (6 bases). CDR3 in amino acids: CASSDEAGVIPYNEQFF. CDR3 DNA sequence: TGTGCCAGCAGTGACGAGGCAGGGGTCATCCCCTACAATGAGCAGTTCTTC.